These 13 T cell receptor beta chains share one sample of origin, sequenced in a study of monozygotic twins with inflammatory bowel disease. TCRdb re-called the 5' RACE reads; one entry per CDR3 protein, DNA not given. The sample holds about 300,000 distinct CDR3 sequences. The sequenced sample was blood. The receptors derive from a human donor with ulcerative colitis or Crohn's disease, or a healthy co-twin of an affected twin (not recorded which).

The CDR3 sequence: CSASSGGGGANVLTF. The rearrangement uses TRBV20-1 and TRBJ2-6; TCRdb's D gene call, TRBD1, goes unchecked for lack of DNA. Germline CDR1 DFQATT, CDR2 SNEGSKA (reference sequence). The CDR3 extends over 15 amino acids.

The chain recombines TRBV6-1 with TRBJ1-2. This CDR3 comprises 14 residues. Germline V gene data show CDR1 as MNHNS and CDR2 as SASEGT. This chain's CDR3 is CASSTTHTNYGYTF.

The rearrangement joins TRBV24-1 to TRBJ2-1; TCRdb calls TRBD2, which cannot be checked without DNA. Germline CDR1 KGHDR, CDR2 SFDVKD. The CDR3 totals 18 residues. The CDR3 sequence is CATSDLGVGTSVIGEQFF.

The chain is built from TRBV3-1 and TRBJ2-1; the TCRdb call, TRBD2, lacks DNA for checking. The CDR3 covers 14 residues. The germline CDR1 and CDR2 sequences are LGHDT and YNNKEL (reference sequence). The CDR3 sequence is CASSQGTSGREQFF.

This chain connects TRBV28 to TRBJ2-5; TCRdb's D gene call, TRBD2, goes unchecked for lack of DNA. The germline V gene encodes CDR1 MDHEN and CDR2 SYDVKM. This CDR3 region has 14 residues. CDR3 sequence reads: CASRIPGGGETQYF.

The chain carries TRBV3-1 and TRBJ1-3; the D gene TCRdb calls, TRBD1, cannot be checked with no DNA. Germline loops: CDR1 LGHDT, CDR2 YNNKEL (reference sequence). The CDR3 has 14 amino acids. The chain's CDR3 is CASRGVLSGNTIYF.

The V call is TRBV7-2, the J call TRBJ1-4. The germline V gene encodes CDR1 SGHTA and CDR2 FQGNSA. This CDR3 is 17 amino acids long. The CDR3 is CASSFRQGLLDNEKLFF.

This sequence joins TRBV9 and TRBJ2-5; the TRBD1 assignment by TCRdb is unverifiable without DNA. From germline, CDR1 is SGDLS and CDR2 YYNGEE. This CDR3 is built from 14 residues. This CDR3 reads CASSSRDSQETQYF.

This chain links TRBV19 with TRBJ1-3; the D gene TCRdb calls, TRBD1, cannot be checked with no DNA. Germline V lookup: CDR1 LNHDA, CDR2 SQIVND (reference sequence). CDR3 length: 15 residues. The CDR3 sequence is CASSLRGAAGNTIYF.

The V gene is TRBV7-8, the J gene TRBJ1-1. The CDR3 spans 15 residues. Per germline, CDR1 SGHVS and CDR2 FQNEAQ. The CDR3: CASSLYDNGDTEAFF.

J is TRBJ2-5 and V is TRBV18. The CDR3 has 16 residues. CDR1 KGHSH and CDR2 LQKENI come from the germline V gene. The CDR3 spells CASSPPGRTAQETQYF.

The chain joins TRBV21-1 to TRBJ2-7; TCRdb picks TRBD1, but there is no DNA to check that call. TRBV21-1 is a pseudogene. CDR3 length: 12 amino acids. The CDR3 sequence is CARRFRGYEQYF.

The rearrangement links TRBV12-3 or TRBV12-4 to TRBJ1-1. CDR3 length equals 14 residues. CDR3 amino acids: CASSRTTSSTEAFF.